This T cell receptor beta chain was obtained from a study of beta chain features in type 1 diabetes. Study at large: Examination covered around 100 million sorted cells spanning all samples. General observations from the study: The analysis here could not establish whether HLA type shapes TCRB rearrangement.

The CDR3 totals 13 residues. Between the trimmed V and J ends, which lost 0 bases and 5 bases, there was a span of 6 bases. Germline V gene data show CDR1 as SGHTA and CDR2 as FQGNSA. Reverse transcription of all isolated RNA meant that expressed TCRB transcripts were sequenced. The repertoire was sequenced with immunoSEQ multiplex PCR; TCRdb's copy has only in-frame clones and lacks some. The data show 860,000 or so clones, roughly 15% seen once. A CD45RO/CCR7/CD25/CD127/CD95/CD27 panel sorted naive, central memory, regulatory and stem cell-like memory CD4+ cells. On this clone: The antigen remains unidentified.

The receptor comes from a woman between 18 and 29 years old in good health. Sequenced sample: naive CD4+ T cells from blood. The rearrangement joins TRBV7-2 to TRBJ2-3, with D maybe TRBD2 (6 bases). As DNA, the CDR3 is TGTGCCAGCAGCTTAGCGCGGGGAGATACGCAGTATTTT. Its protein product is CASSLARGDTQYF.